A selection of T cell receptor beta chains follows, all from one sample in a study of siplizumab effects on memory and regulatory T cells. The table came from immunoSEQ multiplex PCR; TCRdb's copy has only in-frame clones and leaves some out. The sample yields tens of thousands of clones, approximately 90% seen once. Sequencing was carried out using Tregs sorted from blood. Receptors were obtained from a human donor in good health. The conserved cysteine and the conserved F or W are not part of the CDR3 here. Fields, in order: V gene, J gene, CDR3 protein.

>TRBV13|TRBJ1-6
ASTPNGQGSPLH
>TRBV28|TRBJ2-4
ASSSGTYVAKNIQY
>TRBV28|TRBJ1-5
ASSGRQPQH
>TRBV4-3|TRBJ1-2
ASSQVGMGPNYGYT
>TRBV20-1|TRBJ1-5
SARQTDSQH
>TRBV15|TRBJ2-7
ATSRGVHEQY
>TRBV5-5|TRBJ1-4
ASSRDSSKEKLF
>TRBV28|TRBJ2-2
ASSITGELF
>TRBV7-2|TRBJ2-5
ASSLTRETQY
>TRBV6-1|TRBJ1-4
LTEHNEKLF
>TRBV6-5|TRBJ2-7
ASSYRRGQGYEQY
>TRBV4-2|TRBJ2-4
ASSFFFTVAKNIQY
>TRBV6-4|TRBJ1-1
ASSDRGHTEAF
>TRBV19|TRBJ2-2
ASSIDRGTGELF
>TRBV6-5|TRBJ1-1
ASSNPTGNSEAF
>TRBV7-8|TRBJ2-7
ASSLGWISYEQY
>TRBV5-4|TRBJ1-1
ASRGGWDTEAF
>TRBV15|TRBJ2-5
ATSRDMGGWETQY
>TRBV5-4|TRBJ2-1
ASSLEGLLGEQF
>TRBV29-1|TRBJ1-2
SVEGRFGGQENYGYT
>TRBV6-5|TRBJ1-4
ASSYSVRAEEKLF
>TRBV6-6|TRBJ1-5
ASRGGNQPQH
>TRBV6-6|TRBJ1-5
ASSYAVEAQH
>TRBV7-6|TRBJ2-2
ASSLPKVGLAGGLRAGELF
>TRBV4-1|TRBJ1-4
ASSQEPRTGGVRVANEKLF
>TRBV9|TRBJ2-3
ASSERRRLAGVTDTQY
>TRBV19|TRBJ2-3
ASRQAGVVDTQY
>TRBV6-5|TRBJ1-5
ASSPGRGNQPQH
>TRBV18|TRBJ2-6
ASSHASGNVLT
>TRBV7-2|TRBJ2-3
ASSLDGGLSTDTQY
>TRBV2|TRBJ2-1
ASRALNPLTISNNEQF
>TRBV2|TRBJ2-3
ASIAGGPVTQY